This section outlines one TCR beta chain sequence together with its context. Every one of the donors was a Caucasian adult that lived in Nashville, Tennessee. This entry belongs to a study of shared clonotypes between healthy human individuals. How the authors handled the data: ImmunoSEQ junction-only sequences lacked quality scores, so their filtering differed. Clones were read by immunoSEQ multiplex PCR, and TCRdb kept only the in-frame ones, dropping some. The V and J calls and clone size were taken over from that table, and D and trimming were inferred from the DNA. This sample has 1.4 million to 1.5 million clones, with approximately 97% found just once. This receptor was obtained from a man aged 30 to 39 in good health. Sequencing was performed on naive CD4+ T cells sorted from blood. Indicated subset: CD45RA+ positively selected.

Here the CDR3 reads CASSSRQGPHEQYF. Here the CDR3 DNA reads TGTGCCAGCAGTTCAAGACAGGGACCCCACGAGCAGTACTTC. The genes are TRBV27 and TRBJ2-7, with 7 nucleotides matching TRBD1. After removal of 4 bases from V and 5 bases from J, the junction contained 8 bases not matched to a gene. The germline V gene has CDR1 MNHEY and CDR2 SMNVEV (reference sequence). The CDR3 extends over 14 amino acids.